This T cell receptor (beta chain) derives from a study of cytomegalovirus exposure and HLA in healthy donors. Background on the study: Ancestry clustering placed 81% of under 450 genotyped donors in the Caucasian-associated cluster.

As to this clone: Its target is unknown.

Overall study results and limits: TCR beta chains numbering more than 150 were designated cytomegalovirus-associated. Earlier analysis yielded a pattern in which most TCR beta V segments were productive about 90% or about 30% of the time.

PCR primers comprised 60 Vbeta and 13 Jbeta primers. The method was immunoSEQ multiplex PCR; TCRdb's version includes in-frame clones alone and lacks a portion of them. Of some 120,000 clones listed, 75% to 85% are singletons. Trimming removed 0 bases from V and 6 bases from J, with 18 bases in between. Germline lookup yields CDR1 LGHNA and CDR2 YSLEER. The CDR3 consists of 16 residues. The source material was PBMCs. This sequence was found in a woman aged 45-65 years in good health and CMV-seropositive. V and J are TRBV4-3 and TRBJ2-7; TRBD2 is a possible D gene (6 bases). CDR3 protein: CASSQDRISGPTEQYF. The CDR3 region has the DNA TGCGCCAGCAGCCAAGATAGAATTAGCGGCCCTACCGAGCAGTACTTC.